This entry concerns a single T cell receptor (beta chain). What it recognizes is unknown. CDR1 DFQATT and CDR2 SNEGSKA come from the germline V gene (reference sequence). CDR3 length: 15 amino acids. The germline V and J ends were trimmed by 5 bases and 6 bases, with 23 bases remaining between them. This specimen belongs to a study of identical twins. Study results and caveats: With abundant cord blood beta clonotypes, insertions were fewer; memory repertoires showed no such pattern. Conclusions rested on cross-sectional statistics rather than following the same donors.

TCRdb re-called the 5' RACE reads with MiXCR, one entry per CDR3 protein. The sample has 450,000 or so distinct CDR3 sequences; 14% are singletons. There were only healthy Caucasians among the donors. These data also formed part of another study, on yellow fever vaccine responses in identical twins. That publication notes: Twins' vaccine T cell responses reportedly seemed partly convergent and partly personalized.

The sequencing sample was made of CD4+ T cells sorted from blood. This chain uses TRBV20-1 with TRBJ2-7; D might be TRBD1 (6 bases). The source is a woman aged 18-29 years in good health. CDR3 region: CSALSHGTSGGEQYF. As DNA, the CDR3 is TGCAGTGCTTTATCACATGGGACATCAGGCGGCGAGCAGTACTTC.